This T cell receptor (beta chain) was captured by sequencing in a study of T cell responses to AZD1222 COVID-19 vaccine. For this clone: Its matching antigen is unknown.

Produced via immunoSEQ multiplex PCR; TCRdb's table is partial and in-frame only. Of over 110,000 clones listed, roughly 90% were seen once; the top ten hold around 1.7%. Study results and limitations: Nearly half of the spike-specific TCRs reportedly recognize variant regions that carry no mutations. Donors skewed white British and female; clonal diversity was possibly underestimated.

Sequences were derived from peripheral blood, sampled on day 0 of AZD1222 vaccination. This TCR was sampled from an adult in good health.

CDR3 sequence (DNA): TGCGCCAGCAGCCAAGATACAGGACTACGGGAGCAGTTCTTC. The encoded protein is CASSQDTGLREQFF. The chain employs TRBV4-1 and TRBJ2-1; tentatively, D is TRBD2 (6 bases). The length of the CDR3 is 14 residues. The V and J ends lost 0 bases and 10 bases respectively, with 13 bases between them. Germline lookup yields CDR1 MGHRA and CDR2 YSYEKL.